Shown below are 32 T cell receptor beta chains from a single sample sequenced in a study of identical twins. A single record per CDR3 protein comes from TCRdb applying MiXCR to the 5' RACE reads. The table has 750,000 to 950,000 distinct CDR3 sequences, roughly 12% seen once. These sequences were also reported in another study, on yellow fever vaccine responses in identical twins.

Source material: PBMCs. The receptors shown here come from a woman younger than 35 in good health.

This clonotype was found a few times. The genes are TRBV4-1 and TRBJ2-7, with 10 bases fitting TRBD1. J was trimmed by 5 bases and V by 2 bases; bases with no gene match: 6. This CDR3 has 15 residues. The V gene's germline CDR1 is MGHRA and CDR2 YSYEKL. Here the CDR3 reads CASSQRQGAWHEQYV. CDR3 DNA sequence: TGCGCCAGCAGCCAACGACAGGGGGCTTGGCACGAGCAGTACGTC.

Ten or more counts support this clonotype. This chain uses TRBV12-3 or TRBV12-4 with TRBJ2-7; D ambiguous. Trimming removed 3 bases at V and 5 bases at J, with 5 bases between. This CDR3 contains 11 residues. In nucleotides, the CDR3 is TGTGCCAGCAGTTTCGGGCACGAGCAGTACTTC. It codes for CASSFGHEQYF.

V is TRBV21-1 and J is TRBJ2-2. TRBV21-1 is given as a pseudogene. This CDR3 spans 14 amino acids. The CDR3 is CASSKDVCTGELFF. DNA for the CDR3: TGTGCCAGCAGCAAAGACGTATGCACCGGGGAGCTGTTTTTT.

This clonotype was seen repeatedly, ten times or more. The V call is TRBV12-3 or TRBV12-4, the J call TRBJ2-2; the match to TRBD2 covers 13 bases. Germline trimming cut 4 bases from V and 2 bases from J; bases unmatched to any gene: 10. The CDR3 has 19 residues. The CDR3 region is CASSSPGLAGQINTGELFF. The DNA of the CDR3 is TGTGCCAGCAGTTCCCCGGGACTAGCGGGGCAAATAAACACCGGGGAGCTGTTTTTT.

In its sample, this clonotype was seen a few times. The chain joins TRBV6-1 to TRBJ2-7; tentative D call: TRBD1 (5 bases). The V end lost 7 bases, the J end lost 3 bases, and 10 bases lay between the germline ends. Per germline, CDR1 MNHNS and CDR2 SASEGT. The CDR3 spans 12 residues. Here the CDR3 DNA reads TGTGCCAGCACCCGAAGGGGCTACGAGCAGTACTTC. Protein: CASTRRGYEQYF.

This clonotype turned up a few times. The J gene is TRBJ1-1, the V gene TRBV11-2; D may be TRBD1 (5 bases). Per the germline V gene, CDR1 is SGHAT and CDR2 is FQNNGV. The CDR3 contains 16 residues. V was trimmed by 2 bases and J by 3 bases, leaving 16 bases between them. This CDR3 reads CASSLFGGRGDTEAFF. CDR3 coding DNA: TGTGCCAGCAGCTTATTCGGGGGGAGAGGTGACACTGAAGCTTTCTTT. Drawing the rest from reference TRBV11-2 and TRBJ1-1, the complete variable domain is EAGVAQSPRYKIIEKRQSVAFWCNPISGHATLYWYQQILGQGPKLLIQFQNNGVVDDSQLPKDRFSAERLKGVDSTLKIQPAKLEDSAVYLCASSLFGGRGDTEAFFGQGTRLTVV.

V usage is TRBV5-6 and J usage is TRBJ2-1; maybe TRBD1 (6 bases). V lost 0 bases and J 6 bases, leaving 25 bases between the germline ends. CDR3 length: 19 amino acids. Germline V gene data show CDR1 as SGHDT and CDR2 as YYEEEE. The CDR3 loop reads CASSLDPRGLAGPFNEQFF. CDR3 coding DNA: TGTGCCAGCAGCTTGGACCCGAGGGGGTTGGCGGGCCCTTTCAATGAGCAGTTCTTC.

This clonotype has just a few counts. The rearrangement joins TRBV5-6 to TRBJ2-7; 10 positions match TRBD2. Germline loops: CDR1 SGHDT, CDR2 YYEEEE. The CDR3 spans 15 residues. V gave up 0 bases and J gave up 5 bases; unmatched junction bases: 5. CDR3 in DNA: TGTGCCAGCAGCTTGGGGAGCGGGAGGGCCCACGAGCAGTACTTC. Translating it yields CASSLGSGRAHEQYF.

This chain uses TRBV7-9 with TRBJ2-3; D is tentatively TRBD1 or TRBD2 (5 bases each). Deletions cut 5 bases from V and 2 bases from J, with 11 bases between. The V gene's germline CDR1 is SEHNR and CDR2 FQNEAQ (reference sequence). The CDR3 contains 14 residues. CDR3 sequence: CASSPRDDTDTQYF. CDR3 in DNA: TGTGCCAGCAGCCCCCGGGACGACACAGATACGCAGTATTTT.

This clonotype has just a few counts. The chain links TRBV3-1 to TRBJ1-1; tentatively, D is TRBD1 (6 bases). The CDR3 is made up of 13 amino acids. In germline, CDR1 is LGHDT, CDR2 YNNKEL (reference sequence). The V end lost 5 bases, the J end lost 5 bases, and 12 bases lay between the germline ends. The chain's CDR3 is CASSSQGATEAFF. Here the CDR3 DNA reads TGTGCCAGCAGCTCACAGGGAGCGACTGAAGCTTTCTTT.

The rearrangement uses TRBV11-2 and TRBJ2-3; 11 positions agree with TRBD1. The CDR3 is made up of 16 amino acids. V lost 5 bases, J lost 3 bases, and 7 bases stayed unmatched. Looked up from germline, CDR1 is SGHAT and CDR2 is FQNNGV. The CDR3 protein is CASSPGTGGRTDTQYF. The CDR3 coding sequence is TGTGCCAGCAGCCCTGGGACAGGGGGTAGGACAGATACGCAGTATTTT.

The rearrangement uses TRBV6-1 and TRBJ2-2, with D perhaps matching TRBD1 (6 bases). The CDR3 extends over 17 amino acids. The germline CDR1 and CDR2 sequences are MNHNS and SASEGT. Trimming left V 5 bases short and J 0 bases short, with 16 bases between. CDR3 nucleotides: TGTGCCAGCAGTCGAAGCGGACAGCCTACGAACACCGGGGAGCTGTTTTTT. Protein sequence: CASSRSGQPTNTGELFF.

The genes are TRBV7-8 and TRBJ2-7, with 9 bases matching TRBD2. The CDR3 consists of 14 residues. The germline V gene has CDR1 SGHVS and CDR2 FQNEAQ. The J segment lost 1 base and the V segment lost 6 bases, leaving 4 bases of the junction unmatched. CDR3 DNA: TGTGCCAGCAGGTCTAGCGGGAAATCCTACGAGCAGTACTTC. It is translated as CASRSSGKSYEQYF.

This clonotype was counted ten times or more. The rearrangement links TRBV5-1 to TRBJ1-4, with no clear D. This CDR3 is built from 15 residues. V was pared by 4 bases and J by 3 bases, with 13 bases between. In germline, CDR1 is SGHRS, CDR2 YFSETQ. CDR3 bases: TGCGCCAGCAGCGCAGAAGGAGAGGCTAATGAAAAACTGTTTTTT. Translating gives CASSAEGEANEKLFF.

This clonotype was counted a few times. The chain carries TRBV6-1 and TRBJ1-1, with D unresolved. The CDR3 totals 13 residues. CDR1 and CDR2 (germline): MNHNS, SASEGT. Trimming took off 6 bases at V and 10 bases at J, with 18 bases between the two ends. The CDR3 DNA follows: TGTGCCAGCAGGCTACGAGTGGAATTAGGAGCTTTCTTT. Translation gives CASRLRVELGAFF.

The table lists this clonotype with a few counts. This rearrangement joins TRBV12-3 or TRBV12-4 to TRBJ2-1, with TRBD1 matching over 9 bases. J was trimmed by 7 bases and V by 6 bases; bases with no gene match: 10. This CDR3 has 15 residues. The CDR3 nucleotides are TGTGCCAGCAGCGGGTGGGACAGGGTCTTTAATGAGCAGTTCTTC. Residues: CASSGWDRVFNEQFF.

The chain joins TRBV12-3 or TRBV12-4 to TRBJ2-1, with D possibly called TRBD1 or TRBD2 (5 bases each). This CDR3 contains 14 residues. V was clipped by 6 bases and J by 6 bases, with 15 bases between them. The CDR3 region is CASSLMRGGNEQFF. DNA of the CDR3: TGTGCCAGCAGCCTCATGCGTGGGGGCAATGAGCAGTTCTTC.

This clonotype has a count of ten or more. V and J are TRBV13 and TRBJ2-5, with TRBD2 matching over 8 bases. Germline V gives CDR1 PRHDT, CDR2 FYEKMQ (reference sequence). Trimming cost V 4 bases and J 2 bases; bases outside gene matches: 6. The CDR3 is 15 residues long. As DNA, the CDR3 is TGTGCCAGCAGCTCCGGGTTAGCGGGACAAGAGACCCAGTACTTC. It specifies CASSSGLAGQETQYF. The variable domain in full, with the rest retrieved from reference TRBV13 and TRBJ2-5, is AAGVIQSPRHLIKEKRETATLKCYPIPRHDTVYWYQQGPGQDPQFLISFYEKMQSDKGSIPDRFSAQQFSDYHSELNMSSLELGDSALYFCASSSGLAGQETQYFGPGTRLLVL.

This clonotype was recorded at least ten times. Written as DNA, the CDR3 is TGCAGTGCTAGAGATGACAGGGGGGGTTACAATGAGCAGTTCTTC. This gives the protein CSARDDRGGYNEQFF. The chain links TRBV20-1 to TRBJ2-1, with TRBD1 matching 9 bases. The CDR3 contains 15 residues. Germline values: CDR1 DFQATT, CDR2 SNEGSKA (reference sequence). Trimming at V came to 0 bases and at J to 4 bases, leaving 4 bases not matched to a gene.

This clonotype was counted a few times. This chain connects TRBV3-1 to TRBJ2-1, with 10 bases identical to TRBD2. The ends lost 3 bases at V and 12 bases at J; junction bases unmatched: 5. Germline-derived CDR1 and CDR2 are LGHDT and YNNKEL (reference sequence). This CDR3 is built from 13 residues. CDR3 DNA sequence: TGTGCCAGCAGCCAGGGACTAGCGAGAGGGCAGTTCTTC. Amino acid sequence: CASSQGLARGQFF.

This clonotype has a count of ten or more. CDR3 amino acids: CATSSRGGELFF. As DNA, the CDR3 is TGTGCCACCAGCAGCCGAGGCGGGGAGCTGTTTTTT. The rearrangement joins TRBV15 to TRBJ2-2; D unclear. Trimming removed 3 bases at V and 7 bases at J, with 6 bases between. This CDR3 contains 12 residues. Germline CDR1 reads LNHNV; CDR2 reads YYDKDF (reference sequence).

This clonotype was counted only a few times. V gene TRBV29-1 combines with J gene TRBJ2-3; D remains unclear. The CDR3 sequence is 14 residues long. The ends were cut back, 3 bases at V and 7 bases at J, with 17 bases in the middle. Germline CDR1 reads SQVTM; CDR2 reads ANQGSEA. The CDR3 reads CSVEGGALGYTQYF. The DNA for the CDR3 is TGCAGCGTTGAGGGTGGCGCTTTGGGGTATACGCAGTATTTT.

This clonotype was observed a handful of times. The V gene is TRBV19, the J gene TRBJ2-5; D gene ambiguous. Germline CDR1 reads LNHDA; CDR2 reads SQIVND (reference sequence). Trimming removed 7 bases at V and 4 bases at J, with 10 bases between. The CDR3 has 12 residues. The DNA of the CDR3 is TGTGCCAGTACTCCGGGCGGAGAGACCCAGTACTTC. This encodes CASTPGGETQYF.

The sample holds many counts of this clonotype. Here the CDR3 DNA reads TGTGCCAGCAGTTTAATGGACAGGTACTACGAGCAGTACTTC. It translates to CASSLMDRYYEQYF. The chain has TRBV12-3 or TRBV12-4 and TRBJ2-7; TRBD1 matches 7 bases. This CDR3 region has 14 residues. V shed 2 bases, J shed 3 bases, and the junction held 4 bases outside the gene matches.

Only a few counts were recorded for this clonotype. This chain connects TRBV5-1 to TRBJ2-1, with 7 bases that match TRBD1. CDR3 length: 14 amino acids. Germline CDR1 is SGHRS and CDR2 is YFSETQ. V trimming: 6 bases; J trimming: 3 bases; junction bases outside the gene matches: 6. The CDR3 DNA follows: TGCGCCAGCACCGACAGGGACCACTACAATGAGCAGTTCTTC. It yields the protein CASTDRDHYNEQFF.

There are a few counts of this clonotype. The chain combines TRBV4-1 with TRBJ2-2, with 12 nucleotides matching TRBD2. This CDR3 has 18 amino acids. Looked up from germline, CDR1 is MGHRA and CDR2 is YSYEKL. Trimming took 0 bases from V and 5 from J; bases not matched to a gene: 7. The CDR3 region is CASSQDPRLAGVTGELFF. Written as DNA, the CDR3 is TGCGCCAGCAGCCAAGACCCAAGACTAGCGGGAGTAACCGGGGAGCTGTTTTTT.

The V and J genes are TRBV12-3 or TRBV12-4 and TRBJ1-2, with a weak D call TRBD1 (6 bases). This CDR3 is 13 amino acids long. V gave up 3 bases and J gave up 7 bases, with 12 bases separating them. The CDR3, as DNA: TGTGCCAGCAGTTTCAACAGGGATTCTGGCTACACCTTC. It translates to CASSFNRDSGYTF.

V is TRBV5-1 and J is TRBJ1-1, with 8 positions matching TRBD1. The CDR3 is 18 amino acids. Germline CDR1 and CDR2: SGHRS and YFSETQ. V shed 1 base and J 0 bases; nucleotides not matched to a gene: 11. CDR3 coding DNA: TGCGCCAGCAGCTTGTCAGGGGGCCTCCCTATTATGAACACTGAAGCTTTCTTT. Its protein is CASSLSGGLPIMNTEAFF.

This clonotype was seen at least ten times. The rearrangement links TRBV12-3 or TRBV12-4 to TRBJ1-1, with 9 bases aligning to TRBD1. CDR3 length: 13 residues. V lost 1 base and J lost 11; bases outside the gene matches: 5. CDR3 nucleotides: TGTGCCAGCAGTTTAGGGGGGACAGGGAAGGCTTTCTTT. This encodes CASSLGGTGKAFF.

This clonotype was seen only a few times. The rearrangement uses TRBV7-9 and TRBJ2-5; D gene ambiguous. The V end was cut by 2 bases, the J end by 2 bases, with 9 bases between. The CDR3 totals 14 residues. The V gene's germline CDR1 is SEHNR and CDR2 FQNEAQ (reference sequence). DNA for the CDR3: TGTGCCAGCAGCTTAAGACAAACTCAAGAGACCCAGTACTTC. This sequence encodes CASSLRQTQETQYF.

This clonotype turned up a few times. The CDR3 loop reads CASSLPRAPSNNEQFF. As DNA, the CDR3 is TGTGCCAGCAGCTTACCCCGGGCCCCAAGTAACAATGAGCAGTTCTTC. The chain combines TRBV7-6 with TRBJ2-1, with D uncertain. The V end lost 2 bases, the J end lost 5 bases, and 16 bases lay between the germline ends. Germline values: CDR1 SGHVS, CDR2 FNYEAQ. CDR3 size: 16 residues.

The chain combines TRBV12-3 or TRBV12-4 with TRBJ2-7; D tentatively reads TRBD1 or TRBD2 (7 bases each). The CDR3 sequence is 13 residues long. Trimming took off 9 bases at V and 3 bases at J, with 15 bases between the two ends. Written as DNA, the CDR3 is TGTGCCAGTCGTCCAGGGGGGGGCTACGAGCAGTACTTC. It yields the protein CASRPGGGYEQYF.